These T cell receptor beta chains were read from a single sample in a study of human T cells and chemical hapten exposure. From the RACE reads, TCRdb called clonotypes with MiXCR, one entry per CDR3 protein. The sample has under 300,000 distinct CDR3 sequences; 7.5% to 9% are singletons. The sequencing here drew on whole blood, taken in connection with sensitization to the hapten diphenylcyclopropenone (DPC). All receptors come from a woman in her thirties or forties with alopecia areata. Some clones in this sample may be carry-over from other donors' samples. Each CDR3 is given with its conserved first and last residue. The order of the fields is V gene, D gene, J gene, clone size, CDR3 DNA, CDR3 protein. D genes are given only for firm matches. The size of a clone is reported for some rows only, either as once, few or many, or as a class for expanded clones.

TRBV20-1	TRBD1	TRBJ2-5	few	TGCAGTGCCCCAGGACAGGGGATGGAGACCCAGTACTTC	CSAPGQGMETQYF
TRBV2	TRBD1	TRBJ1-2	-	TGTGCCAGCAGTGTGGACAGGGGCTCTGGCTACACCTTC	CASSVDRGSGYTF
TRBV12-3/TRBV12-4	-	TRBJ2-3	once	TGTGCCCTTAGGCTCGGCCAAAGCACAGATACGCAGTATTTT	CALRLGQSTDTQYF
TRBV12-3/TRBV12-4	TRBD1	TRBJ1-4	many	TGTGCCAGCAGCAGGGACAGCTATGAAAAACTGTTTTTT	CASSRDSYEKLFF
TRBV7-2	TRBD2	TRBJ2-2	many	TGTGCCAGCAGCCCAACGCTAGCGGGAGCCGGGGAGCTGTTTTTT	CASSPTLAGAGELFF
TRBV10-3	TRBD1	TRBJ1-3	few	TGTGCCATCAGTGGGGGACAGGATTCTGGAAACACCATATATTTT	CAISGGQDSGNTIYF
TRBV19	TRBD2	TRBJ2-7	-	TGTGCCAGTAGTAAACCAACTAGCGGACCCTTCTACGAGCAGTACTTC	CASSKPTSGPFYEQYF
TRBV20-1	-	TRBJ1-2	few	TGCAGTGCTAAAAAAGACTATGGCTACACCTTC	CSAKKDYGYTF
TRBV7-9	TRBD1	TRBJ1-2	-	TGTGCCAGCAGTTCAACGCTAGTAACCAGGGGGCCGGATCTAGAGGGCTACACCTTC	CASSSTLVTRGPDLEGYTF
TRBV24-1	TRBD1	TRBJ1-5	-	TGTGCCACCAGCGAGACAGGGTTTGGTCAGCCCCAGCATTTT	CATSETGFGQPQHF
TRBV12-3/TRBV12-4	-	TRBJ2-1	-	TGTGCCAGCAGCCCTGGCGGGGCGCGGGACAATGAGCAGTTCTTC	CASSPGGARDNEQFF
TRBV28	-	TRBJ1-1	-	TGTGCCAGCGGGGGGGGCATGAACACTGAAGCTTTCTTT	CASGGGMNTEAFF
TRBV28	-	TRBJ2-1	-	TGTGCCAGCAGTTTATGGCCGAGCTCCTACAATGAGCAGTTCTTC	CASSLWPSSYNEQFF
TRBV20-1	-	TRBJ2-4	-	TGCAGTGCTAGTGCCATGGGCAACTTC	CSASAMGNF
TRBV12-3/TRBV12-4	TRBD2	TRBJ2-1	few	TGTGCCAGCAGTCCCCCGGGACTAGCGGTGCCTGGTGAGCAGTTCTTC	CASSPPGLAVPGEQFF
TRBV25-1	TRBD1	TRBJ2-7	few	TGTGCCAGCACCCGCGGGACAGGAGACTACGAGCAGTACTTC	CASTRGTGDYEQYF
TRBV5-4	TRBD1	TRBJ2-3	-	TGTGCCAGCAGCTCCGGGACAGGGAATGCAGATACGCAGTATTTT	CASSSGTGNADTQYF
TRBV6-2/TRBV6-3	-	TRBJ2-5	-	TGTGCCAGCAGTTCTCACACACTCCAGGAGACCCAGTACTTC	CASSSHTLQETQYF
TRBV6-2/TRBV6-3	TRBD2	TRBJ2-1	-	TGTGCCAGCAGTTACTCCGCGGGAGTCGCCTACAATGAGCAGTTCTTC	CASSYSAGVAYNEQFF
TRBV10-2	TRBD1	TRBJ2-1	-	TGCGCCACCGGACAGGGGGCATTTCCTGGTGAGCAGTTCTTC	CATGQGAFPGEQFF
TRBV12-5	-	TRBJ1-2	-	TGTGCTAGTGGTCCCGGGGGGGCTCTGGGATATGGCTACACCTTC	CASGPGGALGYGYTF
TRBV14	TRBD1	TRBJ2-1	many	TGTGCCAGCAGCAACACAGGGGCGGGTGAGCAGTTCTTC	CASSNTGAGEQFF
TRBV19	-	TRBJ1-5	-	TGTGCCAGTACCCGAAGGAGTAATCAGCCCCAGCATTTT	CASTRRSNQPQHF
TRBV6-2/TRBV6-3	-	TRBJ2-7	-	TGTGCCAGCAGTTACGGCAGGCACGGGAACGAGCAGTACTTC	CASSYGRHGNEQYF
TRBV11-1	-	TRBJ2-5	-	TGTGCCAGCAGCTTAGCAACTATCCAGTACTTC	CASSLATIQYF
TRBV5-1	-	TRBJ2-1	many	TGCGCCAGCAGCTTGGAGGCCGGACGAACTGAGCAGTTCTTC	CASSLEAGRTEQFF
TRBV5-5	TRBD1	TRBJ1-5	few	TGTGCCAGCAGCTTGGCCGGCTGGGACAGGCATAGCAATCAGCCCCAGCATTTT	CASSLAGWDRHSNQPQHF
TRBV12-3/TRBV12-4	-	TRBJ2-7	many	TGTGCCAGCAGTTCCGGGTTCCGCGAGCAGTACTTC	CASSSGFREQYF